Each of the 26 T cell receptor beta chains below was sequenced from the same sample in a study of T cells in Graves' hyperthyroidism and ophthalmopathy. Amplified TCR beta CDR3 regions came from RNA transcripts. First-round RT-PCR of the TCR CDR3 relied on the HTBI primer set. TCRdb re-called the multiplex PCR reads with MiXCR, one entry per CDR3 protein. The sample includes hundreds of thousands of distinct CDR3 sequences, roughly 45% of them seen just once. Sequenced material: peripheral blood or thyroid tissue (not recorded which). The receptors come from an adult man with Graves' disease, either hyperthyroidism or ophthalmopathy (not recorded which).

The rearrangement links TRBV7-9 to TRBJ1-2; a possible D gene is TRBD1 (6 bases). V was clipped by 5 bases and J by 8 bases, with 18 bases between them. The CDR3 has 14 residues. Germline V gene data show CDR1 as SEHNR and CDR2 as FQNEAQ (reference sequence). The CDR3 DNA reads as TGTGCCAGCAGCCCCTCCCAGGGGATTGACGGCTACACCTTC. Residues: CASSPSQGIDGYTF.

CDR3 amino acids: CAISDPTGLPRHF. In DNA form, the CDR3 reads TGTGCCATCAGTGACCCGACTGGACTACCGCGGCATTTT. V usage is TRBV10-3 and J usage is TRBJ1-5, with unresolved D. The CDR3 is made up of 13 amino acids. Germline V gives CDR1 ENHRY, CDR2 SYGVKD. Trimming removed 3 bases from V and 15 bases from J, with 18 bases in between.

The chain links TRBV7-9 to TRBJ1-6; 9 bases are shared with TRBD1. V was clipped by 1 base and J by 11 bases; unmatched bases: 9. Germline values: CDR1 SEHNR, CDR2 FQNEAQ (reference sequence). The CDR3 has 16 amino acids. The CDR3 DNA reads as TGTGCCAGCAGCTTAGGGGACAGGGCATCAATGCCACCCCTCCACTTT. It codes for CASSLGDRASMPPLHF.

The chain carries TRBV24-1 and TRBJ1-5; tentatively, D is TRBD1 (6 bases). V gave up 11 bases and J gave up 5 bases, with 12 bases separating them. This CDR3 is 12 amino acids long. Germline V gives CDR1 KGHDR, CDR2 SFDVKD. The DNA of the CDR3 is TGTGCCAGCAGGGGATTCTATCAGCCCCAGCATTTT. Protein sequence: CASRGFYQPQHF.

This clonotype was seen more than once but under ten times. The rearrangement joins TRBV20-1 to TRBJ2-5, with unresolved D. The CDR3 sequence is 13 residues long. The germline CDR1 and CDR2 sequences are DFQATT and SNEGSKA (reference sequence). V lost 3 bases and J 4 bases, leaving 12 bases between the germline ends. In DNA, the CDR3 is TGCAGTGCTAGGAGCCCTAGGCGAGAGACCCAGTACTTC. It translates to CSARSPRRETQYF.

In its sample, this clonotype was seen a few times. The chain combines TRBV20-1 with TRBJ1-5; 10 bases are a match to TRBD1. CDR1 is DFQATT, CDR2 SNEGSKA, per germline (reference sequence). Trimming cost V 4 bases and J 3 bases; bases outside gene matches: 6. The CDR3 runs to 15 residues. The chain's CDR3 is CSAIRTGGDNQPQHF. CDR3 DNA: TGCAGTGCTATCAGGACAGGGGGGGACAATCAGCCCCAGCATTTT.

This clonotype was counted a single time. This rearrangement joins TRBV7-3 to TRBJ2-7; D is undetermined. CDR1 is SGHTA and CDR2 is FQGTGA in the germline V gene. V was cut by 5 bases and J by 1 base, with 9 bases left in between. The CDR3 is 13 residues long. The CDR3 loop is CASSADPSYEQYF. The CDR3 bases are TGTGCCAGCAGCGCGGACCCTTCCTACGAGCAGTACTTC. Together with reference TRBV7-3 and TRBJ2-7, the CDR3 gives the full variable domain: GAGVSQTPSNKVTEKGKYVELRCDPISGHTALYWYRQSLGQGPEFLIYFQGTGAADDSGLPNDRFFAVRPEGSVSTLKIQRTERGDSAVYLCASSADPSYEQYFGPGTRLTVT.

As regards this clonotype: At one end the junction does not follow the germline gene, possibly because of a read error. The J gene is TRBJ1-2, the V gene TRBV7-9; tentatively, D is TRBD1 (6 bases). This CDR3 is built from 15 residues. The germline V gene encodes CDR1 SEHNR and CDR2 FQNEAQ (reference sequence). CDR3: CANSPRDTPRHGHTF. The CDR3 region has the DNA TGTGCCAACAGCCCTCGGGACACCCCTCGTCATGGCCACACCTTC.

V is TRBV12-3 or TRBV12-4 and J is TRBJ2-5; TRBD2 is a possible D gene (6 bases). CDR3 size: 14 residues. Trimming removed 6 bases at V and 2 bases at J, with 13 bases between. In nucleotides, the CDR3 is TGTGCCAGCAGGGTAGGGAGGAGGCAAGAGACCCAGTACTTC. It codes for CASRVGRRQETQYF.

The CDR3 DNA sequence: TGTGCCAGCAGCTTGCGGCAGGGGCTTAAGTTCCTCGTTAATGAAAAACTGTTTTTT. It specifies CASSLRQGLKFLVNEKLFF. The chain recombines TRBV7-9 with TRBJ1-4; D perhaps matches TRBD1 (6 bases). The CDR3 covers 19 residues. The V gene's germline CDR1 is SEHNR and CDR2 FQNEAQ (reference sequence). Trimming left V 3 bases short and J 4 bases short, with 24 bases between.

J is TRBJ1-5 and V is TRBV2; D unresolved. The CDR3 spans 16 residues. The germline V and J ends were trimmed by 6 bases and 4 bases, with 19 bases remaining between them. In germline, CDR1 is SNHLY, CDR2 FYNNEI. The CDR3 nucleotides read TGTGCCAGCAGCCAAGAGGCTCGCCAGCTTAATCAGCCCCAGCATTTT. Protein sequence: CASSQEARQLNQPQHF.

This clonotype was picked up a small number of times. This chain joins TRBV7-3 and TRBJ1-4; unclear D gene. Germline CDR1 reads SGHTA; CDR2 reads FQGTGA. This CDR3 is built from 14 residues. Trimming pared 1 base from V and 3 bases from J, leaving 6 bases between. CDR3 residues: CASSLRSANEKLFF. The CDR3 bases are TGTGCCAGCAGCTTAAGGAGCGCTAATGAAAAACTGTTTTTT.

The chain joins TRBV9 to TRBJ2-2; unclear D gene. V was shortened by 2 bases and J by 6 bases, with 5 bases between the two germline ends. The germline CDR1 and CDR2 sequences are SGDLS and YYNGEE. The CDR3 is made up of 12 amino acids. The CDR3 DNA is TGTGCCAGCAGCGTGTGGGCCGGGGAGCTGTTTTTT. This sequence encodes CASSVWAGELFF.

The chain couples TRBV19 to TRBJ2-2, with TRBD2 matching 9 bases. This CDR3 is 14 amino acids long. V dropped 6 bases and J dropped 3; count of bases not matched to a gene: 2. Germline V CDR1 and CDR2: LNHDA, SQIVND (reference sequence). CDR3 in DNA: TGTGCCAGTAGGCTAGCGGGGTACACCGGGGAGCTGTTTTTT. Its translation is CASRLAGYTGELFF.

This clonotype occurred once. This clone may be a read error of a much larger clone one base away. The chain couples TRBV20-1 to TRBJ1-5, with 8 bases identical to TRBD1. CDR3 length: 13 residues. Trimming cost V 5 bases and J 4 bases; bases outside gene matches: 4. CDR1 and CDR2 (germline): DFQATT, SNEGSKA (reference sequence). CDR3 DNA sequence: TGCAGTGCTGGTAGACAGGGGAATCAGCCCCAGCATTTT. The encoded protein is CSAGRQGNQPQHF.

The gene calls are TRBV20-1 and TRBJ2-7; D perhaps matches TRBD1 (6 bases). Trimming took 3 bases from V and 3 from J, leaving 18 bases between them. CDR1 DFQATT and CDR2 SNEGSKA come from the germline V gene (reference sequence). This CDR3 contains 15 residues. As DNA, the CDR3 is TGCAGTGCTAGGAAAACAGGGAACCCAAGCTACGAGCAGTACTTC. Protein product: CSARKTGNPSYEQYF.

V is TRBV5-1 and J is TRBJ2-5; D may be TRBD2 (6 bases). The CDR3 length is 14 residues. Trimming left V 0 bases short and J 6 bases short, with 12 bases between. The germline V gene has CDR1 SGHRS and CDR2 YFSETQ. This CDR3 reads CASSLGRREQTQYF. Here the CDR3 DNA reads TGCGCCAGCAGCTTGGGTCGGAGGGAGCAGACCCAGTACTTC. Full variable domain (outside the CDR3, taken from reference TRBV5-1 and TRBJ2-5): KAGVTQTPRYLIKTRGQQVTLSCSPISGHRSVSWYQQTPGQGLQFLFEYFSETQRNKGNFPGRFSGRQFSNSRSEMNVSTLELGDSALYLCASSLGRREQTQYFGPGTRLLVL.

The J gene is TRBJ1-2, the V gene TRBV5-1; 7 bases fit TRBD1. Looked up from germline, CDR1 is SGHRS and CDR2 is YFSETQ. There are 15 residues in the CDR3. V gave up 0 bases and J gave up 5 bases; unmatched junction bases: 7. CDR3 in DNA: TGCGCCAGCAGCTTGGGAGCGACAGGGAAGTATGGCTACACCTTC. Amino acid sequence: CASSLGATGKYGYTF. The full variable domain, with the rest looked up from reference TRBV5-1 and TRBJ1-2, is KAGVTQTPRYLIKTRGQQVTLSCSPISGHRSVSWYQQTPGQGLQFLFEYFSETQRNKGNFPGRFSGRQFSNSRSEMNVSTLELGDSALYLCASSLGATGKYGYTFGSGTRLTVV.

Note on this clonotype: One end of the junction varies from germline; a read error may be responsible. V usage is TRBV11-1 and J usage is TRBJ1-1; D is ambiguous. CDR1 is SGHAT, CDR2 FQDESV, per germline (reference sequence). The CDR3 runs 13 residues. The CDR3 reads CASRLGSNTEAFF. The DNA for the CDR3 is TGTGCCAGCAGATTAGGGTCTAACACTGAAGCTTTCTTT.

The rearrangement joins TRBV7-2 to TRBJ1-1; TRBD1 is a possible D gene (5 bases). This CDR3 region has 15 residues. CDR1 is SGHTA and CDR2 is FQGNSA in the germline V gene. V dropped 6 bases and J dropped 5 bases, with 19 bases sitting between them. The CDR3, as DNA: TGTGCCAGCAGTTACCGGGGCAGGGCGAGTACTGAAGCTTTCTTT. Translation gives CASSYRGRASTEAFF.

As for this clonotype: A clone one base away is much larger, so this may be a read error. V and J are TRBV10-3 and TRBJ2-7; 7 nucleotides line up with TRBD2. This CDR3 is 13 amino acids long. With V trimmed by 7 bases and J by 3 bases, 6 bases remained unmatched. The germline gives CDR1 ENHRY, CDR2 SYGVKD. CDR3 in DNA: TGTGCCATCAAAGAGCGGGGTGGCTACGAGCAGTACTTC. Its protein product is CAIKERGGYEQYF.

This clonotype was counted at least ten times. The chain couples TRBV10-3 to TRBJ1-5; maybe TRBD1 (5 bases). This CDR3 comprises 14 residues. The germline CDR1 and CDR2 sequences are ENHRY and SYGVKD. Trimming pared 3 bases from V and 4 bases from J, leaving 10 bases between. For the CDR3, the DNA is TGTGCCATCAGTGACGTACAGGCTAATCAGCCCCAGCATTTT. Protein product: CAISDVQANQPQHF.

The chain joins TRBV29-1 to TRBJ1-5; 8 bases line up with TRBD1. Germline CDR1 is SQVTM and CDR2 is ANQGSEA. This CDR3 contains 13 residues. J lost 2 bases, V lost 6 bases, and 3 bases had no gene match. The CDR3 sequence is CSVQTGGNQPQHF. CDR3 coding DNA: TGCAGCGTCCAGACAGGGGGCAATCAGCCCCAGCATTTT.

The rearrangement uses TRBV5-1 and TRBJ1-1, with D unresolved. The CDR3 has 15 residues. Trimming cost V 0 bases and J 1 base, with 10 bases left between them. The germline V gene encodes CDR1 SGHRS and CDR2 YFSETQ. The CDR3 is CASSLGAVKNTEAFF. The CDR3 DNA is TGCGCCAGCAGCTTGGGGGCAGTAAAGAACACTGAAGCTTTCTTT.

At least ten counts were recorded for this clonotype. V usage is TRBV24-1 and J usage is TRBJ1-2; the D gene is possibly TRBD1 (5 bases). The CDR3 runs 16 residues. Germline V gene data show CDR1 as KGHDR and CDR2 as SFDVKD. The V gene lost 2 bases and the J gene lost 4 bases, with 16 bases spanning the gap. CDR3 amino acids: CATSDSARGDLYGYTF. The CDR3 DNA is TGTGCCACCAGTGATTCGGCTCGGGGCGACCTCTATGGCTACACCTTC.

Points on this clonotype: An end of the junction differs from the germline gene, which may be a read error. This chain connects TRBV10-3 to TRBJ1-5; D unresolved. Germline V lookup: CDR1 ENHRY, CDR2 SYGVKD. The CDR3 has 13 amino acids. The CDR3: CAISENGNHPQHF. CDR3 sequence (DNA): TGTGCCATCAGTGAAAACGGGAATCACCCCCAGCATTTT.